One sample yielded the 13 T cell receptor beta chains listed below, sequenced in a study of T-cell memory formation after mild COVID-19. One entry per CDR3 protein results from TCRdb running MiXCR on the 5' RACE reads. The sample records 130,000 to 150,000 distinct CDR3 sequences, less than 20% being singletons. The sequenced material came from PBMCs or a T cell subset sorted from them (not recorded which). The receptors shown here come from an adult woman who had mild COVID-19 (a few samples of this study predate the infection). Cell type and time point are not known.

The chain has TRBV7-6 and TRBJ2-7; either TRBD1 or TRBD2 may supply D (6 bases each). Germline V CDR1 and CDR2: SGHVS, FNYEAQ. This CDR3 comprises 13 residues. V was pared by 1 base and J by 12 bases, with 16 bases between. The CDR3 protein is CASSLEGGKRGYF. The CDR3 DNA is TGTGCCAGCAGCTTAGAGGGGGGCAAACGGGGGTACTTC.

The genes are TRBV6-1 and TRBJ2-7; D possibly corresponds to TRBD1 (6 bases). V lost 6 bases to trimming and J lost 3 bases, with 18 bases between them. Germline lookup yields CDR1 MNHNS and CDR2 SASEGT. The CDR3 sequence is 15 residues long. Here the CDR3 reads CASSLVDRRIYEQYF. In nucleotides, the CDR3 is TGTGCCAGCAGCCTAGTAGACAGGAGGATCTACGAGCAGTACTTC.

This clonotype was counted only a few times. The chain has TRBV7-2 and TRBJ2-2, with TRBD2 as a possible D gene (6 bases). Trimming left V 5 bases short and J 2 bases short, with 9 bases between. There are 14 residues in the CDR3. Germline V gene lookup returns CDR1 SGHTA and CDR2 FQGNSA. The CDR3 DNA follows: TGTGCCAGCAGCCCACTAGCTAACACCGGGGAGCTGTTTTTT. Its translation is CASSPLANTGELFF.

This clonotype was counted between two and nine times. The chain is built from TRBV20-1 and TRBJ2-3, with 9 positions matching TRBD2. This CDR3 is 15 amino acids long. Germline loops: CDR1 DFQATT, CDR2 SNEGSKA (reference sequence). The J segment lost 4 bases and the V segment lost 6 bases, leaving 11 bases of the junction unmatched. CDR3 bases: TGCAGTGCGACTTCTGGGACTAGCATCGCAGATACGCAGTATTTT. This codes for CSATSGTSIADTQYF.

The genes are TRBV2 and TRBJ2-3; 7 bases map to TRBD2. Germline loops: CDR1 SNHLY, CDR2 FYNNEI. Trimming cost V 6 bases and J 1 base; bases outside gene matches: 13. The CDR3 covers 17 residues. Here the CDR3 DNA reads TGTGCCAGCAGCATCGGGTACTTAGCGGGCCGCACAGATACGCAGTATTTT. Its protein is CASSIGYLAGRTDTQYF.

This clonotype occurred once. This CDR3 reads CASSFEGGNTEAFF. The CDR3, as DNA: TGTGCCAGCAGCTTCGAGGGGGGGAACACTGAAGCTTTCTTT. The chain has TRBV5-4 and TRBJ1-1; TRBD1 might be the D (6 bases). This CDR3 has 14 amino acids. V dropped 2 bases and J dropped 1 base, with 9 bases sitting between them. CDR1 SGHNT and CDR2 YYREEE come from the germline V gene (reference sequence).

The sample holds a few counts of this clonotype. The chain combines TRBV25-1 with TRBJ2-3; D unclear. Trimming shortened V by 1 base and J by 0 bases, and 5 bases separated the two germline ends. Germline V CDR1 and CDR2: MGHDK, SYGVNS. This CDR3 spans 14 amino acids. The chain's CDR3 is CASSEWSSTDTQYF. For the CDR3, the DNA is TGTGCCAGCAGTGAATGGAGTAGCACAGATACGCAGTATTTT.

The chain employs TRBV18 and TRBJ2-7; TRBD1 is a possible D gene (6 bases). CDR3 size: 12 residues. From germline, CDR1 is KGHSH and CDR2 LQKENI. Deletions cut 4 bases from V and 3 bases from J, with 7 bases between. The DNA of the CDR3 is TGTGCCAGCTCACGAGGGGGCTACGAGCAGTACTTC. As protein: CASSRGGYEQYF.

This clonotype was seen a handful of times. V gene TRBV5-5 combines with J gene TRBJ2-3, with D possibly being TRBD1 (6 bases). V lost 4 bases, J lost 2 bases, and 11 bases lay in between. This CDR3 has 14 residues. Germline V gives CDR1 SGHKS, CDR2 YYEKEE (reference sequence). This chain's CDR3 is CASSRRTVTDTQYF. CDR3 sequence (DNA): TGTGCCAGCAGCAGACGGACAGTCACAGATACGCAGTATTTT.

The chain is built from TRBV12-3 or TRBV12-4 and TRBJ2-5, with unresolved D. This CDR3 region has 14 residues. Trimming removed 2 bases from V and 3 bases from J, with 10 bases in between. CDR3 coding DNA: TGTGCCAGCAGTTTACTCCAGGAAAAAGAGACCCAGTACTTC. It specifies CASSLLQEKETQYF.

This chain connects TRBV4-1 to TRBJ2-7; D is possibly TRBD1 (6 bases). Germline CDR1 reads MGHRA; CDR2 reads YSYEKL. V was pared by 6 bases and J by 4 bases, with 25 bases between. The CDR3 length is 17 residues. As DNA, the CDR3 is TGCGCCAGCAGGCTAAGACAGGAAAACCGCCGTCAATACGAGCAGTACTTC. Translated, it gives CASRLRQENRRQYEQYF.

This clonotype was detected only a few times. The genes are TRBV24-1 and TRBJ2-5; the D call may be TRBD1 or TRBD2 (6 bases each). CDR1 is KGHDR and CDR2 is SFDVKD in the germline V gene. This CDR3 spans 16 amino acids. Trimming stripped 2 bases from V and 4 bases from J, with 16 bases between. The CDR3 region is CATSDSARRGAETQYF. The DNA for the CDR3 is TGTGCCACCAGTGATTCGGCTAGAAGGGGGGCAGAGACCCAGTACTTC.

This clonotype was seen a handful of times. CDR3 region: CSARQALEGHLGYTF. CDR3 sequence (DNA): TGCAGTGCTAGACAGGCCCTCGAGGGGCATCTTGGCTACACCTTC. The chain is built from TRBV20-1 and TRBJ1-2; D possibly corresponds to TRBD1 (5 bases). Trimming removed 2 bases at V and 7 bases at J, with 20 bases between. The CDR3 sequence is 15 residues long. Per germline, CDR1 DFQATT and CDR2 SNEGSKA (reference sequence).